This T cell receptor beta chain was identified in a study of blood T cell repertoires in COVID-19. CDR1 is SGHAT, CDR2 FQNNGV, per germline. There are 15 residues in the CDR3. V was trimmed by 3 bases and J by 3 bases, leaving 13 bases between them. The assay was immunoSEQ multiplex PCR, and TCRdb's table has in-frame clones only and misses some. The repertoire holds 43,000 or so clones, with roughly 87% as singletons. The chain joins TRBV11-2 to TRBJ2-3; D may be TRBD2 (6 bases). This clonotype was obtained from a man in his sixties with active COVID-19. The sample comprised peripheral blood. The CDR3 protein is CASSFTGTETDTQYF. CDR3 coding DNA: TGTGCCAGCAGCTTCACCGGGACTGAAACAGATACGCAGTATTTT.